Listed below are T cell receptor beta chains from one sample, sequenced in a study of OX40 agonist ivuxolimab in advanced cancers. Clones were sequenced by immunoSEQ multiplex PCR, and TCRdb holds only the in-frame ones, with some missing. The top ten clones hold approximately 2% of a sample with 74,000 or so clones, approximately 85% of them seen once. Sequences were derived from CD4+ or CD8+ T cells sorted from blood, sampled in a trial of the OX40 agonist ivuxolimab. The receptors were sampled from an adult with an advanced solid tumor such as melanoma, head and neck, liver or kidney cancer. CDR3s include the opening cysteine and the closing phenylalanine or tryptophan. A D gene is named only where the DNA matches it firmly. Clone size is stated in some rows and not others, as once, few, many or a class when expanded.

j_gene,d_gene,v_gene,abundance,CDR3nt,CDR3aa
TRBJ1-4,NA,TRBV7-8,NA,TGTGCCAGCAGCTCCCGGACAGACCGAGATGAAAAACTGTTTTTT,CASSSRTDRDEKLFF
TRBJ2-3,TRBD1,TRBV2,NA,TGTGCCAGCAGCGTCGGGACAGGGTACACAGATACGCAGTATTTT,CASSVGTGYTDTQYF
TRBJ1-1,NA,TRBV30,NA,TGTGCCTGGAGTGTACAGGAGAACACTGAAGCTTTCTTT,CAWSVQENTEAFF
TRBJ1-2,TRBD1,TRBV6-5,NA,TGTGCCAGCAGACCGCCGGGACAGGGCTACTATGGCTACACCTTC,CASRPPGQGYYGYTF
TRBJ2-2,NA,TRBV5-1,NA,TGCGCCGGGCGTCGGGACTCCACCGGGGAGCTGTTTTTT,CAGRRDSTGELFF
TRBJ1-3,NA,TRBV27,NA,TGTGCCAGCAGTTTGTTGGGATCTGGAAACACCATATATTTT,CASSLLGSGNTIYF
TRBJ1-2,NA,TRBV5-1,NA,TGCGCCAGCAGAATCGAAGGATGGAGCTCAAACTATCGGGACGATGGCTACACCTTC,CASRIEGWSSNYRDDGYTF
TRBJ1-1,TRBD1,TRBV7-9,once,TGTGCCAGCAGCCCCACCGGACAGGGTGACACTGAAGCTTTCTTT,CASSPTGQGDTEAFF
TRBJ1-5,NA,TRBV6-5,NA,TGTGCCAGCAGTGACAGGTATAGCAATCAGCCCCAGCATTTT,CASSDRYSNQPQHF
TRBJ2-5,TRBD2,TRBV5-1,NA,TGCGCCAGCAGCCCGGGGGGGGCCCAAGAGACCCAGTACTTC,CASSPGGAQETQYF
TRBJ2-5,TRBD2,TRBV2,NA,TGTGCCAGCAGGCCACTAGCGGGAGGGCAAGAGACCCAGTACTTC,CASRPLAGGQETQYF
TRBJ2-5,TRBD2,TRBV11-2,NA,TGTGCCACCCCTCGGGGAAGCGGGGGGCCTAAAGAGACCCAGTACTTC,CATPRGSGGPKETQYF
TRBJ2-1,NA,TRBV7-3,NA,TGTGCCAGCAGCCTCAGGGGTGACAATGAGCAGTTCTTC,CASSLRGDNEQFF
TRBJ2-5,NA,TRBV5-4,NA,TGTGCCAGCAGCTCCCAGGGGTGGGAGACCCAGTACTTC,CASSSQGWETQYF
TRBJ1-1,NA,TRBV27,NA,TGTGCCAGCAGTCCCCCTCTCCGCACTGAAGCTTTCTTT,CASSPPLRTEAFF
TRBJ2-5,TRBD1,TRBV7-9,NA,TGTGCCAGCAGCTTAGGGGGACAGAGGTTTGGGGAGACCCAGTACTTC,CASSLGGQRFGETQYF
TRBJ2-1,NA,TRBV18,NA,TGTGCCAGCTCACCGGGCACGGGAGTGGGAAATGAGCAGTTCTTC,CASSPGTGVGNEQFF
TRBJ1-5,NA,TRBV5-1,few,TGCGCCAGCAGCGAGGGGCAGGGGCATGGTCAGCCCCAGCATTTT,CASSEGQGHGQPQHF
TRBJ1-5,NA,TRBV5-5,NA,TGTGCCAGCGGATGGACAGCGGATCAGCCCCAGCATTTT,CASGWTADQPQHF
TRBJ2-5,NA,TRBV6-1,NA,TGTGCCAGCAGTAGGGAGGTGCAAGAGACCCAGTACTTC,CASSREVQETQYF
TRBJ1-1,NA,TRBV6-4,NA,TGTGCCAGCAGTCTAGAAGGGTCGGCCACTGAAGCTTTCTTT,CASSLEGSATEAFF
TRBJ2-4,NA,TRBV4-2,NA,TGTGCCAGCAGCCAACCACAGGGCGTCAAAAACATTCAGTACTTC,CASSQPQGVKNIQYF
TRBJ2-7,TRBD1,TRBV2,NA,TGTGCCAGCCGAGAAGGACAGGGGACATACTACGAGCAGTACTTC,CASREGQGTYYEQYF
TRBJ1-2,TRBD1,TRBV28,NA,TGTGCCAGCAGTTTGGGGGACAGGAATATTGTTGGCTACACCTTC,CASSLGDRNIVGYTF
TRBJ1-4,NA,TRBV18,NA,TGTGCCAGCTCACCGCCCGTGGAGGGAGAAAAACTGTTTTTT,CASSPPVEGEKLFF
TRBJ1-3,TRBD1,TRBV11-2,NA,TGTGCCAGCAGCCTCGGACAGGGTCGTAACACCATATATTTT,CASSLGQGRNTIYF
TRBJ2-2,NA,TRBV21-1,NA,TGTGCCAGCAGCAACCGGGACTGGGCCCCCGGGGAGCTGTTTTTT,CASSNRDWAPGELFF
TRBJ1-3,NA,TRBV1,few,TGCACCAGCAGCCGATACCGGGACAGGGGGATCTCTGGAAACACCATATATTTT,CTSSRYRDRGISGNTIYF
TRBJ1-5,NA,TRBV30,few,TGTGCCTGGAGGGCAGGGCGAAATCAGCCCCAGCATTTT,CAWRAGRNQPQHF
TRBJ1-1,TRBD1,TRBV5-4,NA,TGTGCCAGTACCTTGGACAGGGCCACTGAAGCTTTCTTT,CASTLDRATEAFF
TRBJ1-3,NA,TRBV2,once,TGTGCCAGCAGTCCTTTCACAGGGCCCGGAAACACCATATATTTT,CASSPFTGPGNTIYF
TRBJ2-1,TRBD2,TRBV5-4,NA,TGTGCCAGCAGCTCCCTAGCGGGAGGAAAGTTCAATGAGCAGTTCTTC,CASSSLAGGKFNEQFF
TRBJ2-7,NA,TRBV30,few,TGTGCGACGGCCAGGATCCCCTACGAGCAGTACTTC,CATARIPYEQYF
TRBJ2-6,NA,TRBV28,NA,TGTGCCAGCAGTTTACCCCCGGCCTCTGGGGCCAACGTCCTGACTTTC,CASSLPPASGANVLTF
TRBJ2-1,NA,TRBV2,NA,TGTGCCAGCAGTCTGGGGACTTACAATGAGCAGTTCTTC,CASSLGTYNEQFF
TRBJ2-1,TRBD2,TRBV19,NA,TGTGCCAGTAGCCTTCGGACTAGCGGAGACAATGAGCAGTTCTTC,CASSLRTSGDNEQFF
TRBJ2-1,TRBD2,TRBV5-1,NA,TGCGCCAGCAGCTCCTCACTAGCGGGCTCCTACAATGAGCAGTTCTTC,CASSSSLAGSYNEQFF
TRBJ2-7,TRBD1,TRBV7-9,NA,TGTGCCAGCAGCTTAGGGACAGGGATCTACTCCTACGAGCAGTACTTC,CASSLGTGIYSYEQYF
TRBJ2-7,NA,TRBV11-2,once,TGTGCCAGCAGCTTAGGGCAGAACTCCTACGAGCAGTACTTC,CASSLGQNSYEQYF
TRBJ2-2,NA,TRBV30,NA,TGTGCCTGGAGTGGTTTGACCACCGGGGAGCTGTTTTTT,CAWSGLTTGELFF
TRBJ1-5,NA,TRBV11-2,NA,TGTGCCAGCAGCTTAGGCGGGGTGGAGCCCCAGCATTTT,CASSLGGVEPQHF
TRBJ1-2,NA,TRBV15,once,TGTGCCACCAGCAGAGTTCAGGATGGAGACTATGGCTACACCTTC,CATSRVQDGDYGYTF